A single sample gave rise to the 5 T cell receptor beta chains below, sequenced in a study of neoadjuvant anti-PD-1 for oral cavity cancer (dated by TCRdb to the early 2020s). Libraries were constructed by the immunoSEQ multiplex PCR assay. TCRdb retrieved this table from immuneACCESS and kept in-frame rearrangements only. Not all clones are present; in checked studies, unresolved V genes account for under half, and no reason is known for the remainder. The sample table contains 14,000 to 15,000 clones; only one count was recorded for about 69% of them. The top ten clones comprise under 3% of the sample. The intended sense of this specimen's time point label: before neoadjuvant nivolumab. This material consisted of PBMCs, taken before nivolumab (anti-PD-1) treatment. These receptors all stem from a person aged 35-79 years with oral cavity squamous cell carcinoma.

This clone has only a few counts. V is TRBV11-1 and J is TRBJ2-7; 7 nucleotides agree with TRBD1. V shed 4 bases, J shed 4 bases, and the junction held 7 bases outside the gene matches. The CDR3 length is 14 residues. Germline CDR1 reads SGHAT; CDR2 reads FQDESV (reference sequence). The CDR3 reads CASSSYRGKYEQYF. CDR3 coding DNA: TGTGCCAGCAGCTCCTACAGGGGCAAGTACGAGCAGTACTTC.

The chain carries TRBV25-1 and TRBJ1-2, with 7 bases lining up with TRBD1. The CDR3 runs to 16 residues. Germline loops: CDR1 MGHDK, CDR2 SYGVNS. The V and J ends lost 1 base and 5 bases, in that order; junction bases with no gene match: 10. CDR3 DNA sequence: TGTGCCAGCAGTGAATCCGGGACAGCTTCACGTTATGGCTACACCTTC. As protein: CASSESGTASRYGYTF.

The gene calls are TRBV14 and TRBJ2-1, with TRBD2 as a possible D gene (5 bases). Deletions cut 1 base from V and 9 bases from J, with 19 bases between. CDR1 is SGHDN and CDR2 is FVKESK in the germline V gene. This CDR3 region has 16 residues. CDR3 loop: CASSQGRGRLLGEQFF. The CDR3 nucleotides read TGTGCCAGCAGCCAAGGGCGAGGGCGGTTGTTGGGTGAGCAGTTCTTC.

The V and J genes are TRBV4-1 and TRBJ1-5, with D hard to call. Germline lookup yields CDR1 MGHRA and CDR2 YSYEKL. V was shortened by 1 base and J by 1 base, with 17 bases between the two germline ends. The CDR3 is 18 amino acids. CDR3 protein: CASSQAGSRARSNQPQHF. CDR3 nucleotide sequence: TGCGCCAGCAGCCAAGCGGGGTCGAGGGCGAGGAGCAATCAGCCCCAGCATTTT.

The chain employs TRBV19 and TRBJ2-5; 11 positions agree with TRBD2. The CDR3 has 17 residues. CDR1 LNHDA and CDR2 SQIVND come from the germline V gene (reference sequence). V lost 0 bases, J lost 1 base, and 4 bases stayed unmatched. CDR3 in amino acids: CASSIDPSGGSQETQYF. The CDR3 bases are TGTGCCAGTAGTATAGACCCTAGCGGGGGGTCCCAAGAGACCCAGTACTTC.